One and the same sample provided the 26 T cell receptor beta chains below, sequenced in a study of T cell responses to AZD1222 COVID-19 vaccine (dated by TCRdb to about 2021). The library came from the immunoSEQ multiplex PCR assay. Sourced from immuneACCESS, this table was stored by TCRdb with only in-frame sequences that have V and J called. A share of the clones is absent; for the studies checked, an unresolved V gene accounts for under half, and the remainder has no known explanation. Across this sample there are 150,000 to 200,000 clones, with around 93% seen only once. The top ten constitute 7% to 9.5% of the sample. Read against the paper, the sample's time point label means: baseline before first vaccination. This specimen was peripheral blood, taken on day 0 of AZD1222 vaccination. The receptors originated from an adult in good health.

V usage is TRBV28 and J usage is TRBJ2-7; D perhaps matches TRBD1 (5 bases). The CDR3 covers 11 residues. Germline V lookup: CDR1 MDHEN, CDR2 SYDVKM. V gave up 8 bases and J gave up 12 bases, with 17 bases separating them. The CDR3 region has the DNA TGTGCCAGCTCTTCGGGCAGGGTTCGGTACTTC. Its translation: CASSSGRVRYF.

This sequence joins TRBV28 and TRBJ2-7, with D possibly TRBD1 on 6 matching bases. The CDR3 extends over 15 amino acids. Germline CDR1 is MDHEN and CDR2 is SYDVKM. V dropped 5 bases and J dropped 0 bases, with 14 bases sitting between them. The CDR3 DNA is TGTGCCAGCAGTGTCACAACAGGGAACTCCTACGAGCAGTACTTC. Its protein product is CASSVTTGNSYEQYF.

This sequence joins TRBV4-3 and TRBJ1-1, with a possible D match to TRBD1 (5 bases). This CDR3 contains 14 residues. V dropped 4 bases and J dropped 1 base, with 10 bases sitting between them. CDR1 and CDR2 (germline): LGHNA, YSLEER. The CDR3 DNA reads TGCGCCAGCAGCCTCTGGGGGGGGAACACTGAAGCTTTCTTT. It yields the protein CASSLWGGNTEAFF.

There are a few counts of this clone. V is TRBV6-5 and J is TRBJ2-7; 9 nucleotides match TRBD2. This CDR3 is 14 amino acids long. The V and J ends lost 5 bases and 7 bases, in that order; junction bases with no gene match: 9. From germline, CDR1 is MNHEY and CDR2 SVGAGI. In nucleotides, the CDR3 is TGTGCCAGCAGTCGCGGGGGGGGGTCATGGGAGCAGTACTTC. This encodes CASSRGGGSWEQYF.

The chain is built from TRBV6-4 and TRBJ2-3; 8 positions agree with TRBD2. V shed 4 bases and J 1 base; nucleotides not matched to a gene: 7. In germline, CDR1 is MRHNA, CDR2 SNTAGT. There are 16 residues in the CDR3. CDR3 protein: CASSVSGAQRTDTQYF. The CDR3 coding sequence is TGTGCCAGCAGTGTTAGCGGGGCACAACGCACAGATACGCAGTATTTT.

V gene TRBV6-5 combines with J gene TRBJ2-7, with 12 bases lining up with TRBD2. CDR1 MNHEY and CDR2 SVGAGI come from the germline V gene. The CDR3 runs to 15 residues. V was clipped by 5 bases and J by 1 base; unmatched bases: 3. The CDR3 sequence: CASSRLAGGSYEQYF. Here the CDR3 DNA reads TGTGCCAGCAGTCGGCTAGCGGGAGGGTCCTACGAGCAGTACTTC.

V is TRBV15 and J is TRBJ2-1; 7 bases fit TRBD2. With 2 bases clipped from V and 0 bases from J, the junction kept 4 bases outside the gene matches. CDR1 is LNHNV and CDR2 is YYDKDF in the germline V gene (reference sequence). This CDR3 region has 16 residues. DNA for the CDR3: TGTGCCACCAGCAGACCTAGGACTAGCTCCTACAATGAGCAGTTCTTC. It yields the protein CATSRPRTSSYNEQFF.

V and J are TRBV4-1 and TRBJ2-1; TRBD2 matches at 9 bases. The CDR3 consists of 16 residues. CDR1 and CDR2 (germline): MGHRA, YSYEKL. Germline trimming cut 7 bases from V and 9 bases from J; bases unmatched to any gene: 16. The CDR3 nucleotides read TGCGCCAGCACTAACCCAGGGCTAGCGGGACACGTTGAGCAGTTCTTC. Its protein is CASTNPGLAGHVEQFF.

This chain joins TRBV2 and TRBJ2-3; 13 bases are a match to TRBD2. The V segment lost 9 bases and the J segment 0 bases; nucleotides outside the gene matches: 9. This CDR3 has 17 amino acids. Looked up from germline, CDR1 is SNHLY and CDR2 is FYNNEI. The CDR3 bases are TGTGCCAGTGCGGGACTAGCGGGACCCCCCAGCACAGATACGCAGTATTTT. This encodes CASAGLAGPPSTDTQYF.

The rearrangement uses TRBV7-3 and TRBJ2-1, with TRBD2 matching over 8 bases. Looked up from germline, CDR1 is SGHTA and CDR2 is FQGTGA. V was pared by 5 bases and J by 9 bases, with 15 bases of the junction left unmatched. The CDR3 has 16 amino acids. The CDR3 loop is CASSTSGLGTGSEQFF. The CDR3 DNA sequence: TGTGCCAGCAGCACCTCGGGACTAGGTACAGGGAGTGAGCAGTTCTTC. Drawing the rest from reference TRBV7-3 and TRBJ2-1, the complete variable domain is GAGVSQTPSNKVTEKGKYVELRCDPISGHTALYWYRQSLGQGPEFLIYFQGTGAADDSGLPNDRFFAVRPEGSVSTLKIQRTERGDSAVYLCASSTSGLGTGSEQFFGPGTRLTVL.

The rearrangement uses TRBV15 and TRBJ1-2; no firm D call. Germline lookup yields CDR1 LNHNV and CDR2 YYDKDF (reference sequence). This CDR3 region has 17 residues. V lost 1 base to trimming and J lost 1 base, with 16 bases between them. CDR3 sequence (DNA): TGTGCCACCAGCAGAGGGGCAGCGAGTCCCTTTAACTATGGCTACACCTTC. Its protein product is CATSRGAASPFNYGYTF.

This clone occurred a few times. The chain uses TRBV11-3 and TRBJ2-1, with 11 bases lining up with TRBD2. The germline V gene has CDR1 SGHNT and CDR2 YENEEA. CDR3 length equals 16 residues. Trimming removed 2 bases from V and 3 bases from J; junction bases left unmatched: 3. The CDR3 bases are TGTGCCAGCAGCTTAAGTACTAGCGGGGGCTACAATGAGCAGTTCTTC. Its translation: CASSLSTSGGYNEQFF.

The gene calls are TRBV11-2 and TRBJ2-7, with D perhaps matching TRBD1 or TRBD2 (5 bases each). Germline assignment: CDR1 SGHAT and CDR2 FQNNGV. CDR3 length equals 13 residues. V was cut by 3 bases and J by 3 bases, with 9 bases left in between. The CDR3 sequence: CASSFRDGYEQYF. In DNA form, the CDR3 reads TGTGCCAGCAGCTTCCGGGACGGCTACGAGCAGTACTTC.

The chain links TRBV6-1 to TRBJ1-2; 9 bases match TRBD1. V lost 3 bases, J lost 3 bases, and 5 bases stayed unmatched. Germline CDR1 MNHNS, CDR2 SASEGT. CDR3 length equals 15 residues. CDR3 residues: CASSDWTGVDYGYTF. The CDR3 DNA follows: TGTGCCAGCAGTGATTGGACAGGGGTAGACTATGGCTACACCTTC.

The genes are TRBV19 and TRBJ1-2; D is perhaps TRBD1 (5 bases). V was pared by 11 bases and J by 5 bases, with 15 bases between. Germline V CDR1 and CDR2: LNHDA, SQIVND (reference sequence). The CDR3 extends over 12 amino acids. CDR3 loop: CAGRDAAYGYTF. The CDR3 coding sequence is TGTGCCGGCCGGGACGCAGCTTATGGCTACACCTTC.

This rearrangement joins TRBV5-6 to TRBJ2-7, with D perhaps assigned TRBD1 or TRBD2 (5 bases each). Per the germline V gene, CDR1 is SGHDT and CDR2 is YYEEEE. The V gene lost 7 bases and the J gene lost 3 bases, with 14 bases spanning the gap. This CDR3 region has 13 residues. The CDR3 protein is CASGRGRLYEQYF. The CDR3 DNA follows: TGTGCCAGCGGACGGGGACGGCTCTACGAGCAGTACTTC.

This rearrangement joins TRBV6-4 to TRBJ1-2; D is ambiguous. The length of the CDR3 is 13 residues. CDR1 MRHNA and CDR2 SNTAGT come from the germline V gene. The V gene lost 2 bases and the J gene lost 4 bases, with 8 bases spanning the gap. In nucleotides, the CDR3 is TGTGCCAGCAGTGACCCGTCCTTCTATGGCTACACCTTC. This encodes CASSDPSFYGYTF.

On this clone: At one end the junction does not follow the germline gene, possibly because of a read error. The J gene is TRBJ1-5, the V gene TRBV2; 9 bases are a match to TRBD1. The CDR3 consists of 16 residues. Germline V lookup: CDR1 SNHLY, CDR2 FYNNEI. The CDR3 DNA reads as TGTGCCACCAGTACCTGGACAGGGGCGAGCAATCAGCCCCAGCATTTT. Its protein is CATSTWTGASNQPQHF. The whole variable domain, remainder taken from reference TRBV2 and TRBJ1-5, is EPEVTQTPSHQVTQMGQEVILRCVPISNHLYFYWYRQILGQKVEFLVSFYNNEISEKSEIFDDQFSVERPDGSNFTLKIRSTKLEDSAMYFCATSTWTGASNQPQHFGDGTRLSIL.

This chain joins TRBV27 and TRBJ2-5; 10 bases fit TRBD1. CDR1 and CDR2 (germline): MNHEY, SMNVEV (reference sequence). J was trimmed by 1 base and V by 0 bases; bases with no gene match: 5. The CDR3 has 17 residues. CDR3 protein: CASSLSMRTGGQETQYF. In DNA form, the CDR3 reads TGTGCCAGCAGTTTATCGATGAGGACAGGGGGCCAAGAGACCCAGTACTTC.

The V and J genes are TRBV9 and TRBJ1-4; 7 bases align to TRBD1. Trimming at V came to 4 bases and at J to 8 bases, leaving 11 bases not matched to a gene. This CDR3 is built from 15 residues. Germline CDR1 reads SGDLS; CDR2 reads YYNGEE. CDR3 loop: CASSLGTRGREKLFF. CDR3 coding DNA: TGTGCCAGCAGCCTAGGGACCAGGGGGAGGGAAAAACTGTTTTTT.

This chain's CDR3 is CASSLGVRGAVKGYTF. The CDR3 region has the DNA TGTGCCAGCAGCTTAGGAGTCAGAGGGGCCGTGAAAGGCTACACCTTC. This chain connects TRBV7-2 to TRBJ1-2; D is possibly TRBD1 (5 bases). CDR3 length: 16 amino acids. V lost 1 base to trimming and J lost 8 bases, with 20 bases between them. Germline loops: CDR1 SGHTA, CDR2 FQGNSA.

In its sample, this clone was seen once. This sequence joins TRBV5-1 and TRBJ1-1, with D unresolved. The germline gives CDR1 SGHRS, CDR2 YFSETQ. Trimming took off 6 bases at V and 0 bases at J, with 3 bases between the two ends. The CDR3 sequence is 11 residues long. In DNA, the CDR3 is TGCGCCAGCACCCTGAACACTGAAGCTTTCTTT. Translation: CASTLNTEAFF.

This chain uses TRBV9 with TRBJ1-2; TRBD1 might be the D (5 bases). CDR1 and CDR2 (germline): SGDLS, YYNGEE. CDR3 length: 13 amino acids. V was shortened by 0 bases and J by 6 bases, with 9 bases between the two germline ends. CDR3 amino acids: CASSVEQEDGYTF. The CDR3 DNA reads TGTGCCAGCAGCGTAGAACAGGAAGATGGCTACACCTTC.

The chain carries TRBV5-6 and TRBJ2-7, with D tentatively TRBD2 (6 bases). This CDR3 is built from 15 residues. Germline loops: CDR1 SGHDT, CDR2 YYEEEE. V was cut by 0 bases and J by 9 bases, with 19 bases left in between. CDR3 DNA sequence: TGTGCCAGCAGCTTGGTCGGTGTCGCTCCCGGGGGGCAGTACTTC. It translates to CASSLVGVAPGGQYF.

CDR3 sequence reads: CASSLSFSGNTIYF. In DNA form, the CDR3 reads TGTGCCAGCAGCTTGTCGTTCTCTGGAAACACCATATATTTT. The chain employs TRBV5-6 and TRBJ1-3; no firm D call. CDR3 length: 14 amino acids. Trimming took 1 base from V and 0 from J, leaving 5 bases between them. From germline, CDR1 is SGHDT and CDR2 YYEEEE.

J is TRBJ1-1 and V is TRBV9, with a weak D call TRBD1 (5 bases). Trimming cost V 3 bases and J 1 base, with 10 bases left between them. CDR1 is SGDLS and CDR2 is YYNGEE in the germline V gene. This CDR3 is 14 amino acids long. CDR3 nucleotide sequence: TGTGCCAGCAGCGCGGGACTGCCGAACACTGAAGCTTTCTTT. This encodes CASSAGLPNTEAFF.